These 11 T cell receptor beta chains share one sample of origin, sequenced in a study of human T cells and chemical hapten exposure. Time point described: patch test 2, 6 weeks after DPC sensitization. Indicated treatment: therapeutic diphenylcyclopropenone sensitization with weekly scalp DPC. TCRdb fed the RACE reads into MiXCR, producing one record per CDR3 protein. The table includes approximately 92,000 distinct CDR3 sequences, about an eighth detected once. Sequences were derived from whole blood, sampled in connection with sensitization to the hapten diphenylcyclopropenone (DPC). The receptors stem from a woman aged 40 to 50 with alopecia areata. Some clones in this sample may be carry-over from other donors' samples.

This clonotype was detected ten times or more. The chain recombines TRBV18 with TRBJ1-1, with no clear D. Germline CDR1 and CDR2: KGHSH and LQKENI. The length of the CDR3 is 15 residues. V lost 2 bases to trimming and J lost 7 bases, with 17 bases between them. Written as DNA, the CDR3 is TGTGCCAGCTCACCAGTGGTGGGGTCCGGGAGTGAAGCTTTCTTT. This sequence encodes CASSPVVGSGSEAFF.

This clonotype came up many times. The chain has TRBV5-1 and TRBJ1-1; D remains ambiguous. The CDR3 is made up of 13 amino acids. Trimming took off 0 bases at V and 1 base at J, with 4 bases between the two ends. Germline V gene sequence: CDR1 SGHRS, CDR2 YFSETQ. DNA of the CDR3: TGCGCCAGCAGCTTGGAAAGGAACACTGAAGCTTTCTTT. Its translation is CASSLERNTEAFF.

This clonotype was counted a few times. The V call is TRBV7-7, the J call TRBJ2-2, with TRBD2 identical over 9 bases. This CDR3 comprises 15 residues. The V segment lost 0 bases and the J segment 4 bases; nucleotides outside the gene matches: 0. Per the germline V gene, CDR1 is SSHAT and CDR2 is FNYEAQ (reference sequence). The CDR3: CASSLASGSTGELFF. The CDR3 DNA is TGTGCCAGCAGCTTAGCTAGCGGGAGCACCGGGGAGCTGTTTTTT. The entire variable domain, with the rest obtained from reference TRBV7-7 and TRBJ2-2, is as follows: GAGVSQSPRYKVTKRGQDVTLRCDPISSHATLYWYQQALGQGPEFLTYFNYEAQPDKSGLPSDRFSAERPEGSISTLTIQRTEQRDSAMYRCASSLASGSTGELFFGEGSRLTVL.

At least ten counts were recorded for this clonotype. The rearrangement links TRBV7-2 to TRBJ2-7; TRBD1 matches 7 bases. Trimming cost V 2 bases and J 3 bases; bases outside gene matches: 13. The germline CDR1 and CDR2 sequences are SGHTA and FQGNSA. The CDR3 runs to 17 residues. CDR3: CASSLLFFGQEIYEQYF. CDR3 in DNA: TGTGCCAGCAGCTTATTGTTCTTCGGACAGGAAATCTACGAGCAGTACTTC. The full variable domain, its missing parts supplied by reference TRBV7-2 and TRBJ2-7, is GAGVSQSPSNKVTEKGKDVELRCDPISGHTALYWYRQSLGQGLEFLIYFQGNSAPDKSGLPSDRFSAERTGGSVSTLTIQRTQQEDSAVYLCASSLLFFGQEIYEQYFGPGTRLTVT.

The V gene is TRBV6-5, the J gene TRBJ1-1, with TRBD1 as a possible D gene (6 bases). Trimming removed 0 bases from V and 2 bases from J, with 13 bases in between. In germline, CDR1 is MNHEY, CDR2 SVGAGI. The CDR3 length is 16 residues. Here the CDR3 reads CASSYSPRGGNTEAFF. The CDR3 DNA sequence: TGTGCCAGCAGTTACTCCCCTAGGGGGGGAAACACTGAAGCTTTCTTT.

V and J are TRBV20-1 and TRBJ2-7; the D call may be TRBD1 or TRBD2 (5 bases each). Per germline, CDR1 DFQATT and CDR2 SNEGSKA (reference sequence). V was cut by 3 bases and J by 6 bases, with 18 bases left in between. There are 14 residues in the CDR3. In DNA, the CDR3 is TGCAGTGCTAGGGCCGGGACCACCATACGCGAGCAGTACTTC. This encodes CSARAGTTIREQYF.

V usage is TRBV28 and J usage is TRBJ2-7; D may be TRBD1 (6 bases). The length of the CDR3 is 16 residues. Germline values: CDR1 MDHEN, CDR2 SYDVKM. V shed 5 bases and J shed 3 bases, with 20 bases lying between them. Here the CDR3 reads CASSPAGRGPIYEQYF. CDR3 nucleotide sequence: TGTGCCAGCAGTCCGGCCGGCAGGGGACCTATCTACGAGCAGTACTTC.

This clonotype was counted between two and nine times. V is TRBV7-9 and J is TRBJ1-1; maybe TRBD1 (5 bases). Between the trimmed V and J ends, which lost 5 bases and 2 bases, there was a span of 12 bases. Per germline, CDR1 SEHNR and CDR2 FQNEAQ (reference sequence). The CDR3 covers 14 residues. CDR3: CASSRRELNTEAFF. CDR3 DNA sequence: TGTGCCAGCAGCCGCAGGGAGTTAAACACTGAAGCTTTCTTT.

This clonotype was observed a handful of times. The chain links TRBV6-5 to TRBJ1-2; tentative D call: TRBD1 (5 bases). Per the germline V gene, CDR1 is MNHEY and CDR2 is SVGAGI. The CDR3 runs to 14 residues. Trimming cost V 6 bases and J 2 bases, with 13 bases left between them. The CDR3 loop is CASREAGDNYGYTF. CDR3 sequence (DNA): TGTGCCAGCAGGGAGGCCGGGGACAACTATGGCTACACCTTC.

The gene calls are TRBV3-1 and TRBJ1-6, with D uncertain. Per germline, CDR1 LGHDT and CDR2 YNNKEL (reference sequence). There are 15 residues in the CDR3. The V end was cut by 2 bases, the J end by 6 bases, with 11 bases between. CDR3 sequence: CASSQTFEANSPLHF. The CDR3 region has the DNA TGTGCCAGCAGCCAAACATTCGAGGCTAATTCACCCCTCCACTTT. The full variable domain, rest sourced from reference TRBV3-1 and TRBJ1-6, is DTAVSQTPKYLVTQMGNDKSIKCEQNLGHDTMYWYKQDSKKFLKIMFSYNNKELIINETVPNRFSPKSPDKAHLNLHINSLELGDSAVYFCASSQTFEANSPLHFGNGTRLTVT.

This clonotype was seen a handful of times. This chain joins TRBV11-3 and TRBJ2-7, with D perhaps given as TRBD1 or TRBD2 (5 bases each). This CDR3 is built from 13 residues. Trimming took off 3 bases at V and 6 bases at J, with 12 bases between the two ends. CDR1 is SGHNT, CDR2 YENEEA, per germline. In DNA form, the CDR3 reads TGTGCCAGCAGCTTGGGGCCAGGGAGCGAGCAGTACTTC. As protein: CASSLGPGSEQYF.